The clone carrying this T cell receptor (beta chain) was observed once. Its cognate antigen is unknown. The PCR employed 60 Vbeta primers together with 13 Jbeta primers. As originally analysed: In a later analysis, some 80 million unique TCR beta chains included roughly 11 million shared by two or more donors. Produced via immunoSEQ multiplex PCR; TCRdb's table is partial and in-frame only. That table gives V, J and clone size, and the DNA gave D and trimming. The repertoire has about 120,000 clones, 70% to 80% of them found once; the top ten carry approximately 9.1%. All the people who gave samples were healthy bone marrow donors. This sample was included in a study of cytomegalovirus exposure and HLA in healthy donors. Study results and limitations: The study listed about 150 cytomegalovirus-associated TCR beta chains. Later on, analysis showed that most CMV-associated TCR beta chains appeared to be HLA-restricted.

The sequencing sample was made of PBMCs. The receptor was derived from a woman aged 50 to 65 in good health and CMV-seropositive.

The CDR3 spells CASSQGQGQSYEQYF. In DNA, the CDR3 is TGCGCCAGCAGCCAAGGACAGGGACAGTCCTACGAGCAGTACTTC. The chain carries TRBV4-3 and TRBJ2-7, with 7 bases that match TRBD1. Trimming at V came to 1 base and at J to 1 base, leaving 4 bases not matched to a gene. In germline, CDR1 is LGHNA, CDR2 YSLEER. The CDR3 sequence is 15 residues long.